The present T cell receptor beta chain was sequenced within a study of siplizumab effects on memory and regulatory T cells. On this clone: The target antigen is unknown.

The germline CDR1 and CDR2 sequences are MNHEY and SMNVEV (reference sequence). This CDR3 comprises 15 residues. The trim removed 2 bases at V and 3 bases at J, leaving 4 bases unmatched. Study observations and caveats: Proliferating siplizumab-culture Tregs lacked confirmation of suppressive function. Siplizumab conditions gave an average of around 70% Treg-derived mappable alloreactive CD4+ clones, versus approximately 27% for controls.

Method: immunoSEQ multiplex PCR; TCRdb's copy keeps in-frame clones and lacks some. Of about 120,000 clones in the sample, roughly 92% were seen once. The sample taken for sequencing was CD4+ T cells sorted from blood. This sequence was found in a human donor in good health. The chain joins TRBV27 to TRBJ1-5; 7 nucleotides agree with TRBD1. In DNA form, the CDR3 reads TGTGCCAGCAGTTTAACGACAGGGAACAATCAGCCCCAGCATTTT. It encodes CASSLTTGNNQPQHF.